This passage covers 6 T cell receptor beta chains from one sample sequenced in a study of response to subunit inactivated influenza vaccine. A single record per CDR3 protein comes from TCRdb applying MiXCR to the RT-PCR reads. The profile shows approximately 520,000 distinct CDR3 sequences, 16% of them singletons. The source was CD4+ T cells sorted from PBMCs, collected 23 to 25 months after vaccination. These receptors were collected from a man aged 50 to 69 who received an inactivated influenza vaccine.

The rearrangement links TRBV7-9 to TRBJ2-6; perhaps TRBD2 as D (6 bases). In germline, CDR1 is SEHNR, CDR2 FQNEAQ (reference sequence). This CDR3 is 15 amino acids long. V was trimmed by 4 bases and J by 4 bases, leaving 11 bases between them. CDR3 in amino acids: CASSSREAGANVLTF. The CDR3 DNA follows: TGTGCCAGCAGCTCAAGGGAGGCAGGGGCCAACGTCCTGACTTTC.

The chain combines TRBV5-6 with TRBJ2-1; 8 nucleotides match TRBD2. This CDR3 is built from 13 residues. V dropped 3 bases and J dropped 7; count of bases not matched to a gene: 3. Germline CDR1 SGHDT, CDR2 YYEEEE. The CDR3 bases are TGTGCCAGCAGCTCCGCGGGGGGTAATGAGCAGTTCTTC. Translating gives CASSSAGGNEQFF.

This clonotype was found a few times. V gene TRBV14 combines with J gene TRBJ2-5; a weak D match, TRBD2 (5 bases). Trimming left V 0 bases short and J 7 bases short, with 12 bases between. Per the germline V gene, CDR1 is SGHDN and CDR2 is FVKESK. This CDR3 has 14 residues. CDR3 sequence (DNA): TGTGCCAGCAGCCAAGAACCCGGCCGGGGGACCCAGTACTTC. This gives the protein CASSQEPGRGTQYF.

The CDR3 sequence: CASSTMRGRDYEQYF. Here the CDR3 DNA reads TGTGCCAGCAGCACTATGAGGGGACGGGACTACGAGCAGTACTTC. The rearrangement uses TRBV21-1 and TRBJ2-7; no DNA check was done on the table's D call, TRBD1. TRBV21-1 is an annotated pseudogene. This CDR3 has 15 residues.

This clonotype was seen more than once but under ten times. CDR3 in DNA: TGTGCCAGCATGGGTTCAGATACGCAGTATTTT. Its protein is CASMGSDTQYF. The V gene is TRBV11-2, the J gene TRBJ2-3, with no clear D. The CDR3 has 11 amino acids. The germline gives CDR1 SGHAT, CDR2 FQNNGV. Trimming pared 7 bases from V and 4 bases from J, leaving 6 bases between. Filled out from reference TRBV11-2 and TRBJ2-3, the complete variable domain reads EAGVAQSPRYKIIEKRQSVAFWCNPISGHATLYWYQQILGQGPKLLIQFQNNGVVDDSQLPKDRFSAERLKGVDSTLKIQPAKLEDSAVYLCASMGSDTQYFGPGTRLTVL.

The chain uses TRBV2 and TRBJ2-1, with 7 bases that match TRBD2. The length of the CDR3 is 14 residues. CDR1 and CDR2 (germline): SNHLY, FYNNEI. The trim removed 3 bases at V and 9 bases at J, leaving 8 bases unmatched. CDR3 residues: CASSDKAGPAEQFF. Here the CDR3 DNA reads TGTGCCAGCAGTGATAAAGCGGGGCCGGCTGAGCAGTTCTTC. Drawing the rest from reference TRBV2 and TRBJ2-1, the complete variable domain is EPEVTQTPSHQVTQMGQEVILRCVPISNHLYFYWYRQILGQKVEFLVSFYNNEISEKSEIFDDQFSVERPDGSNFTLKIRSTKLEDSAMYFCASSDKAGPAEQFFGPGTRLTVL.